The rows below give T cell receptor beta chains drawn from one sample of a study of T cell responses to AZD1222 COVID-19 vaccine. Some clones are missing from TCRdb's copy, which holds only in-frame ones; the method was immunoSEQ multiplex PCR. The table lists roughly 120,000 clones, 80% to 90% of them singletons. Source: peripheral blood, taken on day 0 of AZD1222 vaccination. These receptors came from an adult in good health. Each CDR3 is given with its conserved first and last residue. A D gene is named only where the DNA matches it firmly. The listing skips clone size in some rows; elsewhere it reads once, few, many or a size class.

NA	TRBV28	once	TRBJ2-1	TGTGCCAGCAACCGGTACACCTCGAGCTCCTACAATGAGCAGTTCTTC	CASNRYTSSSYNEQFF
NA	TRBV12-3/TRBV12-4	NA	TRBJ2-2	TGTGCCAGCAGTCCCCCGGGCCCCGGGGAGCTGTTTTTT	CASSPPGPGELFF
NA	TRBV3-1/TRBV3-2	few	TRBJ1-4	TGTGCCAGCAGCCCCGGACAGCGGATCCGAGGGGGTGAAAAACTGTTTTTT	CASSPGQRIRGGEKLFF
NA	TRBV24-1	NA	TRBJ2-1	TGTGCCACCAGTGACCCGGCGAGGGTCGAGCAGTTCTTC	CATSDPARVEQFF
TRBD1	TRBV5-1	NA	TRBJ1-5	TGCGCCAGCAGCGGCGATCCAGGGGGCGGCAATCAGCCCCAGCATTTT	CASSGDPGGGNQPQHF
TRBD2	TRBV4-1	NA	TRBJ2-7	TGCGCCAGCAGCCAAGAGCCGGGACTAGCGGGAGGGGCACCCCTAGAGCAGTACTTC	CASSQEPGLAGGAPLEQYF
NA	TRBV5-1	NA	TRBJ2-1	TGCGCCAGCAGCTTTGGCAGCGGACTCTGGGATGAGCAGTTCTTC	CASSFGSGLWDEQFF
NA	TRBV4-2	NA	TRBJ2-5	TGTGCCAGCAGCCAAGATCCCCGGGGCGAAGAGACCCAGTACTTC	CASSQDPRGEETQYF
NA	TRBV16	NA	TRBJ2-7	TGTGCCAGCAGCCAAGCAAGGGGCGCCTACGAGCAGTACTTC	CASSQARGAYEQYF
NA	TRBV30	NA	TRBJ2-5	TGTGCCTGGGGGCCCGGCGGGGACCAAGAGACCCAGTACTTC	CAWGPGGDQETQYF
NA	TRBV5-6	NA	TRBJ2-7	TGTGCCAGCAGCTTCAGGGGACCCCTCGCCTACGAGCAGTACTTC	CASSFRGPLAYEQYF